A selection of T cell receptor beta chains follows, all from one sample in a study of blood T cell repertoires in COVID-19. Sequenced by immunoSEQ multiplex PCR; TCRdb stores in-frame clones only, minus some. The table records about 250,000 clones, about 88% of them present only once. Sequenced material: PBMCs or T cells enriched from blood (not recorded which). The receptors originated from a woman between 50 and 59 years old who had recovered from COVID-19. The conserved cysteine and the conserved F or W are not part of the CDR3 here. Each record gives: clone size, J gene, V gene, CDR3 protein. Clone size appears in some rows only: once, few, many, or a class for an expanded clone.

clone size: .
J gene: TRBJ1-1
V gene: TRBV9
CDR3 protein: ASSARDSKNTEAF

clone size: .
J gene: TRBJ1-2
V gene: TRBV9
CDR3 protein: ASSHVPGPGYT

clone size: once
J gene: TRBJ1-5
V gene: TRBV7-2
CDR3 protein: ASSSGRDKPQH

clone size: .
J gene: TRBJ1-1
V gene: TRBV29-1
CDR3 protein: SETRGWMNTEAF

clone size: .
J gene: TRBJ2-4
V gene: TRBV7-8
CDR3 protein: ASSHLIRDKNIQY

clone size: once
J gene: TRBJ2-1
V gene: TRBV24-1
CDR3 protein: ATSEASGRAYNEQF

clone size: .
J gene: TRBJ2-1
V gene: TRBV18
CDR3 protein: ASSPPGQGKNEQF

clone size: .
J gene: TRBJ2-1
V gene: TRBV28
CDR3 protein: ASSGAGAGNEQF

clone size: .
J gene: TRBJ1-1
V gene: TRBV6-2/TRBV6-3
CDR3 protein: ASSVGPLEAF

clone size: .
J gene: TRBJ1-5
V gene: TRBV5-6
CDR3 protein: ASSGGVGNQPQH

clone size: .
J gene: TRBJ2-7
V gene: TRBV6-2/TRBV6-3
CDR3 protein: ASSWRAGTTYEQY

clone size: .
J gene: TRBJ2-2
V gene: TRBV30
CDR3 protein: AWSATGRLITGELF

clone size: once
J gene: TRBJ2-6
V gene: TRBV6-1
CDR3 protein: ASSAPRTGASGANVLT

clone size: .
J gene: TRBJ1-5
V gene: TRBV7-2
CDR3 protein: ASSLGITGRSNQPQH

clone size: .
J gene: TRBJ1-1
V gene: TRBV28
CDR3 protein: ASSLWDRLNTEAF

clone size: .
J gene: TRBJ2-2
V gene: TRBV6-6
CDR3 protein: ATGIRGSTGELF

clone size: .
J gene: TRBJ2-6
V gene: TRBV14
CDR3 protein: ASSQEKSTALSGANVLT

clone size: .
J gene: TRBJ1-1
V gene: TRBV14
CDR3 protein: ASSQGATGENTEAF

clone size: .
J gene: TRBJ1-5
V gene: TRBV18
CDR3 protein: ASSDRGRNQPQH

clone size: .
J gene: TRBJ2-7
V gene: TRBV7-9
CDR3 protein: ASSTRTGTDYEQY

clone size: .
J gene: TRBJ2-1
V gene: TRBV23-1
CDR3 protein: ASNAGGTSDNEQF

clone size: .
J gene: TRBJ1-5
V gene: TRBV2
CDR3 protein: ASSDWGVNQPQH

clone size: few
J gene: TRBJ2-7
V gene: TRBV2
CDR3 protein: ASRGGTSGGEQY

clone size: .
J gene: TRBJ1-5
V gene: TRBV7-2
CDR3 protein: ASRRQGTGNQPQH

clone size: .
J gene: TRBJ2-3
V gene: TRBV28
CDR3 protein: ASSFPRGIMNTDTQY

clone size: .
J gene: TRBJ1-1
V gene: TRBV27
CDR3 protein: ASSPRAGTVSTEAF

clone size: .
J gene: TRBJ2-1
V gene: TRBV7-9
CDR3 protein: ASSQTSGRRDEQF

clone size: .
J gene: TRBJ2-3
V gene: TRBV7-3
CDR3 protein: ASSPGLAPDTQY

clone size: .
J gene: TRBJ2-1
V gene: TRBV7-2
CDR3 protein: ASSLDGKAYNEQF

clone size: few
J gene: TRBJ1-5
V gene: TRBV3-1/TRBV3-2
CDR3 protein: ASSQVGGPQH

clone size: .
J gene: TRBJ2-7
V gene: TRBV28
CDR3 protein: ASRGETGASYEQY

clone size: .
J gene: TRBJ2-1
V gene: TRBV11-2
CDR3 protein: ASSSRRVNEQF

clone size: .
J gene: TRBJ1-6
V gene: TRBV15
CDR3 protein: ATSNEGYENSPLH

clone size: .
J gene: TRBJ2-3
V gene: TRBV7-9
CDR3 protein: ASSSDRGVGTDTQY

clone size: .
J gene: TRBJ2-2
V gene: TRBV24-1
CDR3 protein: ATSASGGHTGELF

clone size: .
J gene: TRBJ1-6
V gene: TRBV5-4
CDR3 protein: ASSPTELMTPLH

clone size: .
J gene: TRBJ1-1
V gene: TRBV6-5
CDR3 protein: ATNPSGASTEAF

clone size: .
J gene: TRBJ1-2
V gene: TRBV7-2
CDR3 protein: ASSRGRGTDYGYT

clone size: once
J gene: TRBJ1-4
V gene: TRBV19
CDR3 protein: ATAGRTGDEKLF

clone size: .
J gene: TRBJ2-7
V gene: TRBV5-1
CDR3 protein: ASSRLGLAGEDEQY

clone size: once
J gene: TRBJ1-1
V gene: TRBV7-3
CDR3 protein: ASSPSGVAEAF

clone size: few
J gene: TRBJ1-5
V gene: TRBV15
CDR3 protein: ATSRDQNINQPQH

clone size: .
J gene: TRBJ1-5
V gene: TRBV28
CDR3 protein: ASIYLGANSNQPQH

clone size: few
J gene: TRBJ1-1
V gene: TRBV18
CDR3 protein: ASSTDRNTEAF

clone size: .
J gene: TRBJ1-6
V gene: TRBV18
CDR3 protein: ASSPPSGNSPLH

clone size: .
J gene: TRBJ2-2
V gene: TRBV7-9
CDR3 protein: ASSLGQANTGELF

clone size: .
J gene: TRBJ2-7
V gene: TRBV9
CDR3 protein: ASSALGGDEQY

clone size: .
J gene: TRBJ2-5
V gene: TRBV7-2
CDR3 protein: ASSLGGKRETQY

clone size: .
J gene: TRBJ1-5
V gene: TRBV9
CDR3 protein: ASSVGGGAAPQH

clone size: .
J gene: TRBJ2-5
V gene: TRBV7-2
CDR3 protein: ASSTSGTRGETQY